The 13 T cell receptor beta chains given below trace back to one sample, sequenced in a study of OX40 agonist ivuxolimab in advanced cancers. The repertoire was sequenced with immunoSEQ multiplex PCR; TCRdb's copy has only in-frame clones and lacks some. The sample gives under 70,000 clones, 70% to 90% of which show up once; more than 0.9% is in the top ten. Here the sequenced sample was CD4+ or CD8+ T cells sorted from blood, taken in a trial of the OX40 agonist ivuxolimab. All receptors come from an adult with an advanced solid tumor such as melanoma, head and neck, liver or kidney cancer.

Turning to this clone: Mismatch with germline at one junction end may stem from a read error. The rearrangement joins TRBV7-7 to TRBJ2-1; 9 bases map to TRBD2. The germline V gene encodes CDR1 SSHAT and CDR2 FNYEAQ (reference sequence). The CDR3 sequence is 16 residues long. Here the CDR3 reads CASSPLAGVVDNEQFF. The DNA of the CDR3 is TGTGCTAGCAGCCCCTTAGCGGGAGTTGTGGACAATGAGCAGTTCTTC.

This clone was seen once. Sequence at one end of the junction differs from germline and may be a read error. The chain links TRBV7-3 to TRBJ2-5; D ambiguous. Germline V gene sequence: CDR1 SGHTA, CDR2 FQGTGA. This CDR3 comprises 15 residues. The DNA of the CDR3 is TGTGCCAGCAGCTTAAATCCAGGCGCCCAAGGGACCCAGTACTTC. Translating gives CASSLNPGAQGTQYF.

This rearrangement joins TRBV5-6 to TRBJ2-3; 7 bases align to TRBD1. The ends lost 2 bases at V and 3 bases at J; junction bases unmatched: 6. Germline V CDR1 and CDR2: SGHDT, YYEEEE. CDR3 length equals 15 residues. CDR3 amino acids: CASSLWDRRTDTQYF. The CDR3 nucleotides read TGTGCCAGCAGCTTATGGGACAGACGGACAGATACGCAGTATTTT.

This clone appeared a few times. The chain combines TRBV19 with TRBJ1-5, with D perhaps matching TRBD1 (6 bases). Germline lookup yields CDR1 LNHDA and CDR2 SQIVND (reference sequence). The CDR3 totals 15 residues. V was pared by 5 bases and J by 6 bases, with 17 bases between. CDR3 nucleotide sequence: TGTGCCAGTAGTGTCAGCGGGGGCGCGAGTCAGCCCCAGCATTTT. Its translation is CASSVSGGASQPQHF.

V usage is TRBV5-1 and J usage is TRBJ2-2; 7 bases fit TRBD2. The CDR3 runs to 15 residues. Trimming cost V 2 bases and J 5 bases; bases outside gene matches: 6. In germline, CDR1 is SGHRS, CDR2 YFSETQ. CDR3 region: CASSLQERDTGELFF. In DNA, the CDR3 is TGCGCCAGCAGCTTACAGGAGCGGGATACCGGGGAGCTGTTTTTT.

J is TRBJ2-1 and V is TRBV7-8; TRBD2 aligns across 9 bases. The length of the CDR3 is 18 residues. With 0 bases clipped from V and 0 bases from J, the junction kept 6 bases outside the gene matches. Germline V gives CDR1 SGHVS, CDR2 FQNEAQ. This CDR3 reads CASSLAASGMSSYNEQFF. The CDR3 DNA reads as TGTGCCAGCAGCTTAGCAGCTAGCGGGATGAGCTCCTACAATGAGCAGTTCTTC.

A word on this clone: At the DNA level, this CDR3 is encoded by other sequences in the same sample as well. The CDR3: CASRGTGLGEQYF. CDR3 DNA sequence: TGTGCCAGCAGGGGGACTGGTCTCGGGGAGCAGTACTTC. V gene TRBV2 combines with J gene TRBJ2-7, with D possibly being TRBD2 (6 bases). This CDR3 is built from 13 residues. Trimming pared 6 bases from V and 7 bases from J, leaving 16 bases between. Germline V lookup: CDR1 SNHLY, CDR2 FYNNEI.

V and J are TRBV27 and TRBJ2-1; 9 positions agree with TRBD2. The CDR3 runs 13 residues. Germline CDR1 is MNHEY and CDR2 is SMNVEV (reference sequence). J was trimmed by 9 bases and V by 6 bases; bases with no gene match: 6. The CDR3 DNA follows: TGTGCCAGCAGGGGTAGCGGGAGACTTGAGCAGTTCTTC. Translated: CASRGSGRLEQFF.

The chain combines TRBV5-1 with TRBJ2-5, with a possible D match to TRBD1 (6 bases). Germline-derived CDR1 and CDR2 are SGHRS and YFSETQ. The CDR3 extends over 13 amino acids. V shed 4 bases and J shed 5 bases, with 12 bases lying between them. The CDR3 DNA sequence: TGCGCCAGCAGCGAACAGGGTGGCGAGACCCAGTACTTC. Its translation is CASSEQGGETQYF.

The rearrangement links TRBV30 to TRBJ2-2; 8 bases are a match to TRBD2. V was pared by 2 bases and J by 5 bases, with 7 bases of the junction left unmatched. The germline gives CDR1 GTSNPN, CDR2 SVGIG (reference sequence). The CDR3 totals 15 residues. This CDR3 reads CAWSLAGQATGELFF. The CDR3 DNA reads TGTGCCTGGAGTTTAGCGGGACAAGCAACCGGGGAGCTGTTTTTT.

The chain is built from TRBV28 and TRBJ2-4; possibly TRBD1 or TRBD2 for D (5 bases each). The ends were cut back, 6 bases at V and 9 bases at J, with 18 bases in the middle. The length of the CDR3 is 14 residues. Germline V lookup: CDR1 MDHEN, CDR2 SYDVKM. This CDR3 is CASSRRGPLSIQYF. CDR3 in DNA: TGTGCCAGCAGCCGCCGGGGCCCATTGTCCATTCAGTACTTC.

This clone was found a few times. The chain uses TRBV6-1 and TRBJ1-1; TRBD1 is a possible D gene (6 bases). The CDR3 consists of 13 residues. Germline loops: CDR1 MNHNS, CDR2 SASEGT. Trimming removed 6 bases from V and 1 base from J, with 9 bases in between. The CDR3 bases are TGTGCCAGCAGGGACAGCTCGAACACTGAAGCTTTCTTT. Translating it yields CASRDSSNTEAFF.

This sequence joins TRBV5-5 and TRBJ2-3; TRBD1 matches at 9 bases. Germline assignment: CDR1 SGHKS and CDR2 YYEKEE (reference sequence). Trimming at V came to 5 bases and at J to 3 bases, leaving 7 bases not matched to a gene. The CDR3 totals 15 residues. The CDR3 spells CASSSRQGGTDTQYF. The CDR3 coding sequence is TGTGCCAGCAGTTCACGACAGGGGGGGACAGATACGCAGTATTTT.